This T cell receptor beta chain is drawn from a study of T cell repertoires in cytomegalovirus infection. About the research overall: Public TCR beta signatures were indicative of both CMV infection and a matching HLA type.

CDR3 size: 13 residues. The germline CDR1 and CDR2 sequences are SQVTM and ANQGSEA. V was clipped by 2 bases and J by 3 bases, with 8 bases between them. The study, taken as a whole, reports: What dominated the ex vivo response were HLA-C-restricted CMV-specific TCR beta clonotypes. Individuals carrying CMV plus the relevant HLA were identified by cumulative frequency of public TCR beta families.

This clonotype showed up just a few times. Its matching antigen is unknown. TCRdb reprocessed the reads with MiXCR, giving one entry per CDR3 protein. In the table there are more than 500,000 distinct CDR3 sequences, approximately 17% of which are singletons. This chain uses TRBV29-1 with TRBJ2-1; a weak D match, TRBD1 (5 bases). The specimen was CD8+ T cells from PBMCs. The sequence was obtained from a human donor in good health (CMV status not recorded). Some clones in this sample may be carry-over from other donors' samples. CDR3 nucleotides: TGCAGCGTTGAACCGACAGTCTACAATGAGCAGTTCTTC. Protein sequence: CSVEPTVYNEQFF.